The 23 T cell receptor beta chains below come from one sample, sequenced in a study of identical twins. One entry per CDR3 protein, called by TCRdb with MiXCR from the 5' RACE reads. The sample includes around 570,000 distinct CDR3 sequences, more than 9% of them seen just once. This sample also belongs to another study, concerning yellow fever vaccine responses in identical twins.

Material: PBMCs. The receptors come from a woman under 30 in good health.

This clonotype was found many times. The V and J genes are TRBV20-1 and TRBJ2-7, with 8 bases that match TRBD2. Germline V lookup: CDR1 DFQATT, CDR2 SNEGSKA (reference sequence). The V segment lost 2 bases and the J segment 2 bases; nucleotides outside the gene matches: 5. CDR3 length equals 14 residues. CDR3 protein: CSARLAGITYEQYF. CDR3 sequence (DNA): TGCAGTGCTAGATTAGCGGGGATAACCTACGAGCAGTACTTC.

This clonotype was observed a few times. The rearrangement links TRBV29-1 to TRBJ1-4, with 8 positions matching TRBD1. CDR3 length: 12 residues. The germline gives CDR1 SQVTM, CDR2 ANQGSEA. V lost 7 bases to trimming and J lost 7 bases; unmatched junction nucleotides: 5. CDR3 nucleotide sequence: TGCAGCGCCCGGACAGGGCCTGAAAAACTGTTTTTT. It codes for CSARTGPEKLFF.

This clonotype was observed many times. The chain couples TRBV5-6 to TRBJ2-5; 7 positions match TRBD1. The CDR3 runs 15 residues. Germline lookup yields CDR1 SGHDT and CDR2 YYEEEE. With 3 bases clipped from V and 7 bases from J, the junction kept 12 bases outside the gene matches. The CDR3 here is CASSYGTAGSGTQYF. CDR3 nucleotides: TGTGCCAGCAGCTACGGGACAGCTGGGAGTGGGACCCAGTACTTC.

This clonotype was found many times. The rearrangement links TRBV12-3 or TRBV12-4 to TRBJ2-1, with 8 bases identical to TRBD1. The ends lost 5 bases at V and 7 bases at J; junction bases unmatched: 16. This CDR3 has 17 amino acids. CDR3 DNA sequence: TGTGCCAGCAGTACCCAGTTGGGCAGGGGGCGTTCTAATGAGCAGTTCTTC. It is translated as CASSTQLGRGRSNEQFF.

This clonotype was counted a few times. The CDR3 coding sequence is TGTGCCAGCAGAGAGGGTCTCACAGATACGCAGTATTTT. Its translation: CASREGLTDTQYF. The chain couples TRBV12-3 or TRBV12-4 to TRBJ2-3; weak D call: TRBD2 (5 bases). This CDR3 spans 13 amino acids. Trimming shortened V by 6 bases and J by 2 bases, and 9 bases separated the two germline ends.

This clonotype showed up many times. This chain connects TRBV9 to TRBJ2-2; 13 bases agree with TRBD2. This CDR3 has 21 amino acids. The V gene end was trimmed by 5 bases and the J gene end by 3 bases; junction bases not matched to a gene: 19. Germline CDR1 SGDLS, CDR2 YYNGEE. The CDR3 bases are TGTGCCAGCAGGACTATACTAGCGGGGGGGTTTTGGCGCTGTTACACCGGGGAGCTGTTTTTT. Amino acid sequence: CASRTILAGGFWRCYTGELFF.

At least ten counts were recorded for this clonotype. The J gene is TRBJ1-1, the V gene TRBV7-8; 7 nucleotides line up with TRBD1. V shed 0 bases and J 3 bases; nucleotides not matched to a gene: 4. The CDR3 length is 15 residues. Germline V CDR1 and CDR2: SGHVS, FQNEAQ. CDR3 region: CASSLATGADTEAFF. In DNA form, the CDR3 reads TGTGCCAGCAGCTTAGCCACAGGGGCTGACACTGAAGCTTTCTTT.

This clonotype was counted ten times or more. CDR3 sequence: CASSILAEALETQYF. DNA of the CDR3: TGCGCCAGCAGCATCCTAGCGGAGGCCCTGGAGACCCAGTACTTC. The chain links TRBV5-1 to TRBJ2-5; TRBD2 aligns across 7 bases. The germline V gene encodes CDR1 SGHRS and CDR2 YFSETQ. Trimming took 4 bases from V and 5 from J; bases not matched to a gene: 11. There are 15 residues in the CDR3.

This clonotype has only a few counts. J is TRBJ2-3 and V is TRBV20-1, with TRBD2 as a possible D gene (6 bases). This CDR3 spans 16 amino acids. V was shortened by 0 bases and J by 2 bases, with 15 bases between the two germline ends. CDR1 is DFQATT and CDR2 is SNEGSKA in the germline V gene (reference sequence). Written as DNA, the CDR3 is TGCAGTGCTAGAGATTCTGGCGGGGATTACACAGATACGCAGTATTTT. Translated, it gives CSARDSGGDYTDTQYF.

J is TRBJ2-7 and V is TRBV20-1; TRBD2 aligns across 11 bases. Trimming at V came to 6 bases and at J to 6 bases, leaving 10 bases not matched to a gene. Germline V gene sequence: CDR1 DFQATT, CDR2 SNEGSKA (reference sequence). The CDR3 extends over 14 amino acids. In DNA form, the CDR3 reads TGCAGTGCCCCCAACCTAGCGGGAGGCTTCGAGCAGTACTTC. This translates into CSAPNLAGGFEQYF.

Many counts were recorded for this clonotype. This sequence joins TRBV11-2 and TRBJ2-7; 8 bases agree with TRBD1. V shed 0 bases and J 12 bases; nucleotides not matched to a gene: 10. The CDR3 runs 14 residues. Germline CDR1 and CDR2: SGHAT and FQNNGV. The CDR3 nucleotides read TGTGCCAGCAGCTTAGACCTACCCCAGGGGGCGGTGTACTTC. Translating it yields CASSLDLPQGAVYF.

This clonotype appeared many times. This sequence joins TRBV5-1 and TRBJ2-5; unclear D gene. V shed 0 bases and J shed 3 bases, with 9 bases lying between them. The CDR3 consists of 14 residues. CDR1 and CDR2 from the germline V gene are SGHRS and YFSETQ. The CDR3 DNA sequence: TGCGCCAGCAGCTTGGGTACGGGTAAAGAGACCCAGTACTTC. Translated, it gives CASSLGTGKETQYF.

The genes are TRBV12-3 or TRBV12-4 and TRBJ1-4; 7 bases are shared with TRBD1. V lost 6 bases, J lost 3 bases, and 7 bases stayed unmatched. The CDR3 extends over 15 amino acids. The CDR3 DNA reads TGTGCCAGCAGGGCAGGACAGGAGGCTAATGAAAAACTGTTTTTT. Translation gives CASRAGQEANEKLFF.

The chain employs TRBV19 and TRBJ1-6; weak D call: TRBD1 (5 bases). Germline loops: CDR1 LNHDA, CDR2 SQIVND (reference sequence). Between the trimmed V and J ends, which lost 3 bases and 6 bases, there was a span of 12 bases. This CDR3 is 15 amino acids long. The CDR3 DNA reads as TGTGCCAGTAGTATGAGTTCAGGGAGTAATTCACCCCTCCACTTT. This sequence encodes CASSMSSGSNSPLHF. Supplemented by reference TRBV19 and TRBJ1-6, the full variable domain reads DGGITQSPKYLFRKEGQNVTLSCEQNLNHDAMYWYRQDPGQGLRLIYYSQIVNDFQKGDIAEGYSVSREKKESFPLTVTSAQKNPTAFYLCASSMSSGSNSPLHFGNGTRLTVT.

The chain joins TRBV15 to TRBJ2-1; 7 positions agree with TRBD1. V lost 2 bases, J lost 8 bases, and 12 bases stayed unmatched. Germline-derived CDR1 and CDR2 are LNHNV and YYDKDF (reference sequence). The CDR3 contains 16 residues. The CDR3 spells CATSRTRDRRYDEQFF. Here the CDR3 DNA reads TGTGCCACCAGCAGAACCCGGGACAGAAGATACGATGAGCAGTTCTTC.

The rearrangement links TRBV5-1 to TRBJ1-4; 11 bases are a match to TRBD1. Germline assignment: CDR1 SGHRS and CDR2 YFSETQ. There are 14 residues in the CDR3. Germline trimming cut 4 bases from V and 8 bases from J; bases unmatched to any gene: 4. CDR3 protein: CASSPGQGEEKLFF. CDR3 nucleotide sequence: TGCGCCAGCAGCCCGGGACAGGGGGAAGAAAAACTGTTTTTT.

This clonotype was found a few times. This chain uses TRBV7-9 with TRBJ1-5; TRBD1 is a possible D gene (5 bases). The V and J ends lost 1 base and 7 bases respectively, with 8 bases between them. From germline, CDR1 is SEHNR and CDR2 FQNEAQ (reference sequence). The CDR3 totals 13 residues. The CDR3 region has the DNA TGTGCCAGCAGCTTAGGGGACGGGCAGCCCCAGCATTTT. It is translated as CASSLGDGQPQHF.

This clonotype has ten or more counts. The chain combines TRBV11-1 with TRBJ2-1; 9 nucleotides match TRBD1. The ends lost 0 bases at V and 7 bases at J; junction bases unmatched: 4. Germline V lookup: CDR1 SGHAT, CDR2 FQDESV (reference sequence). The CDR3 loop spans 15 amino acids. The DNA for the CDR3 is TGTGCCAGCAGCTTAGCGGGACAGGGCCAAAATGAGCAGTTCTTC. It is translated as CASSLAGQGQNEQFF.

V gene TRBV7-2 combines with J gene TRBJ2-7, with 8 nucleotides matching TRBD1. The CDR3 has 12 amino acids. Germline CDR1 reads SGHTA; CDR2 reads FQGNSA. Losses at the gene ends were 6 bases for V and 6 bases for J; bases not matched to a gene: 4. CDR3 loop: CASRPQGGEQYF. The CDR3 coding sequence is TGTGCCAGCAGGCCACAGGGGGGCGAGCAGTACTTC.

The chain couples TRBV7-9 to TRBJ2-1, with 10 nucleotides matching TRBD2. Germline V lookup: CDR1 SEHNR, CDR2 FQNEAQ (reference sequence). The V segment lost 5 bases and the J segment 6 bases; nucleotides outside the gene matches: 10. The CDR3 is 16 residues long. This CDR3 is CASSLKLAGGINEQFF. CDR3 bases: TGTGCCAGCAGCCTTAAATTAGCGGGAGGTATCAATGAGCAGTTCTTC.

This clonotype was seen at least ten times. The gene calls are TRBV4-3 and TRBJ2-2, with TRBD2 matching 7 bases. The CDR3 extends over 16 amino acids. V gave up 2 bases and J gave up 4 bases; unmatched junction bases: 7. The germline gives CDR1 LGHNA, CDR2 YSLEER. The CDR3 region is CASSQTGGLPTGELFF. The CDR3 DNA reads as TGCGCCAGCAGCCAAACGGGGGGACTCCCCACCGGGGAGCTGTTTTTT.

This clonotype was picked up a small number of times. The genes are TRBV27 and TRBJ2-7; D gene uncertain. Trimming removed 5 bases from V and 2 bases from J, with 13 bases in between. Germline CDR1 and CDR2: MNHEY and SMNVEV (reference sequence). This CDR3 spans 14 amino acids. This CDR3 is CASSDDSSPYEQYF. The CDR3 nucleotides read TGTGCCAGCAGTGACGATTCCAGCCCCTACGAGCAGTACTTC.

The chain employs TRBV7-8 and TRBJ2-5; the D gene is possibly TRBD2 (5 bases). Germline loops: CDR1 SGHVS, CDR2 FQNEAQ. Trimming took 1 base from V and 3 from J, leaving 9 bases between them. The CDR3 has 14 amino acids. The CDR3: CASSLESGKETQYF. The CDR3 DNA follows: TGTGCCAGCAGCTTAGAGTCGGGGAAAGAGACCCAGTACTTC.